This TCR beta chain stems from a study of T cells in Graves' hyperthyroidism and ophthalmopathy. Amplification of TCR beta CDR3 regions was performed using RNA transcripts as template. The HTBI set primed first-round TCR CDR3 RT-PCR. In TCRdb, the multiplex PCR reads were re-called with MiXCR into one record per CDR3 protein. The table records 600,000 to 800,000 distinct CDR3 sequences, 35% of them present only once. CDR1 is MDHEN, CDR2 SYDVKM, per germline. CDR3 size: 14 residues. V trimming: 6 bases; J trimming: 2 bases; junction bases outside the gene matches: 7. The receptor's source is a woman in her thirties or forties with Graves' hyperthyroidism. Sequencing input: blood. The chain recombines TRBV28 with TRBJ2-7; TRBD1 agrees at 7 bases. The CDR3 DNA reads as TGTGCCAGCAGACAAGACAGGGACCCCTACGAGCAGTACTTC. Translating it yields CASRQDRDPYEQYF.